The next 20 T cell receptor beta chains were all read from a single sample in a study of control samples from healthy donors and cancer patients. TCRdb's copy holds only in-frame clones and misses some; the assay was immunoSEQ multiplex PCR. Of over 100,000 clones detected, over 75% appear once; the ten largest clones hold about 2.7%. The sequenced material came from blood. These receptors were collected from a man aged 35-49 years in good health.

In this sample, this clone turned up once. The DNA of the CDR3 is TGTGCCAGCGTAGAGGGATCCTCTGGAAACACCATATATTTT. This gives the protein CASVEGSSGNTIYF. The chain uses TRBV7-9 and TRBJ1-3; no clear D gene. The CDR3 extends over 14 amino acids. CDR1 and CDR2 (germline): SEHNR, FQNEAQ (reference sequence). V dropped 8 bases and J dropped 0 bases, with 11 bases sitting between them.

The chain recombines TRBV20-1 with TRBJ1-5; 7 positions match TRBD1. With V trimmed by 3 bases and J by 4 bases, 9 bases remained unmatched. Germline V gene lookup returns CDR1 DFQATT and CDR2 SNEGSKA (reference sequence). The CDR3 is 15 residues long. The CDR3, as DNA: TGCAGTGCTAGTAGACAGGGACGCTGGAATCAGCCCCAGCATTTT. As protein: CSASRQGRWNQPQHF.

The chain links TRBV5-6 to TRBJ1-1; 7 nucleotides match TRBD1. The CDR3 is 14 residues long. V shed 4 bases and J 4 bases; nucleotides not matched to a gene: 7. The germline CDR1 and CDR2 sequences are SGHDT and YYEEEE. The CDR3 region is CASSGGQWGTEAFF. In nucleotides, the CDR3 is TGTGCCAGCAGCGGGGGACAGTGGGGCACTGAAGCTTTCTTT.

The rearrangement joins TRBV19 to TRBJ1-2, with TRBD1 as a possible D gene (5 bases). This CDR3 is 10 amino acids long. From germline, CDR1 is LNHDA and CDR2 SQIVND (reference sequence). The V end lost 7 bases, the J end lost 8 bases, and 8 bases lay between the germline ends. CDR3 residues: CASNRNGYTF. For the CDR3, the DNA is TGTGCCAGTAACAGGAACGGCTACACCTTC.

The rearrangement joins TRBV27 to TRBJ1-2; D possibly corresponds to TRBD1 (5 bases). With 6 bases removed from V and 5 bases from J, the gap between germline ends came to 25 bases. The CDR3 loop spans 17 amino acids. Germline CDR1 is MNHEY and CDR2 is SMNVEV (reference sequence). This CDR3 reads CASSPGHTSVGGYGYTF. For the CDR3, the DNA is TGTGCCAGCAGCCCCGGACATACCAGTGTTGGCGGATATGGCTACACCTTC.

The rearrangement uses TRBV19 and TRBJ2-7; D is possibly TRBD1 or TRBD2 (5 bases each). Germline V gene lookup returns CDR1 LNHDA and CDR2 SQIVND (reference sequence). Between the trimmed V and J ends, which lost 1 base and 2 bases, there was a span of 18 bases. This CDR3 is built from 17 residues. CDR3 residues: CASSIGHHGTGTYEQYF. The CDR3 DNA reads TGTGCCAGTAGTATAGGACATCATGGGACGGGGACCTACGAGCAGTACTTC.

The CDR3 region is CASRVQGSHEQYF. CDR3 coding DNA: TGTGCCAGCAGGGTACAGGGGTCCCACGAGCAGTACTTC. V usage is TRBV2 and J usage is TRBJ2-7; 7 positions agree with TRBD1. The CDR3 runs 13 residues. Trimming removed 6 bases from V and 5 bases from J; junction bases left unmatched: 7. Germline CDR1 and CDR2: SNHLY and FYNNEI.

The V and J genes are TRBV30 and TRBJ2-3; 15 nucleotides align to TRBD2. The CDR3 loop spans 17 amino acids. Looked up from germline, CDR1 is GTSNPN and CDR2 is SVGIG (reference sequence). Losses at the gene ends were 1 base for V and 4 bases for J; bases not matched to a gene: 6. CDR3 DNA: TGTGCCTGGAGTGGCGGACTAGCGGGGGGGCTTGCAGATACGCAGTATTTT. It yields the protein CAWSGGLAGGLADTQYF.

The chain links TRBV14 to TRBJ2-1; 7 positions agree with TRBD2. V was clipped by 4 bases and J by 13 bases; unmatched bases: 4. The CDR3 has 11 residues. Germline values: CDR1 SGHDN, CDR2 FVKESK. The CDR3 region has the DNA TGTGCCAGCAGCCCAGGGAGGGTCCAGTTCTTC. This gives the protein CASSPGRVQFF.

This chain joins TRBV20-1 and TRBJ1-2, with no clear D. Germline lookup yields CDR1 DFQATT and CDR2 SNEGSKA (reference sequence). This CDR3 region has 11 residues. Trimming removed 3 bases from V and 6 bases from J, with 8 bases in between. The CDR3 nucleotides are TGCAGTGCTAGCGCGGGGAATGGCTACACCTTC. Translating it yields CSASAGNGYTF.

The chain has TRBV5-6 and TRBJ1-2; 9 nucleotides match TRBD1. Germline lookup yields CDR1 SGHDT and CDR2 YYEEEE. V shed 4 bases and J 8 bases; nucleotides not matched to a gene: 9. The CDR3 loop spans 14 amino acids. The CDR3: CASSHIRTGDGYTF. The CDR3 bases are TGTGCCAGCAGCCACATAAGGACAGGGGACGGCTACACCTTC.

The chain employs TRBV11-2 and TRBJ2-7, with D tentatively TRBD1 or TRBD2 (7 bases each). V lost 5 bases and J 5 bases, leaving 19 bases between the germline ends. Germline CDR1 and CDR2: SGHAT and FQNNGV. This CDR3 region has 15 residues. This CDR3 reads CASSARGDRAHEQYF. The CDR3 region has the DNA TGTGCCAGCAGCGCCCGGGGGGACAGAGCCCACGAGCAGTACTTC.

The chain couples TRBV6-5 to TRBJ1-2; no clear D gene. The CDR3 contains 12 residues. Germline CDR1 is MNHEY and CDR2 is SVGAGI. V lost 7 bases to trimming and J lost 3 bases, with 9 bases between them. The CDR3 nucleotides are TGTGCCAGCAAGGCTCTAGACTATGGCTACACCTTC. Protein product: CASKALDYGYTF.

The V and J genes are TRBV5-6 and TRBJ1-3; TRBD1 is a possible D gene (6 bases). There are 15 residues in the CDR3. Trimming pared 4 bases from V and 3 bases from J, leaving 14 bases between. From germline, CDR1 is SGHDT and CDR2 YYEEEE. Here the CDR3 DNA reads TGTGCCAGCAGCCCCTTGGGGGCGGGTGGAAACACCATATATTTT. Protein: CASSPLGAGGNTIYF.

The chain couples TRBV12-5 to TRBJ1-1, with a possible D match to TRBD1 (5 bases). The CDR3 contains 12 residues. Trimming cost V 6 bases and J 6 bases, with 11 bases left between them. Germline assignment: CDR1 LGHNT and CDR2 FRNRAP. The CDR3 region has the DNA TGTGCTAGTGGCCCGGGACGATCTGAAGCTTTCTTT. Protein: CASGPGRSEAFF.

This chain joins TRBV7-9 and TRBJ2-7; unclear D gene. CDR1 and CDR2 from the germline V gene are SEHNR and FQNEAQ (reference sequence). V lost 7 bases and J 6 bases, leaving 13 bases between the germline ends. This CDR3 comprises 12 residues. CDR3: CASNLVGSEQYF. CDR3 nucleotide sequence: TGTGCCAGCAACCTCGTCGGGTCCGAGCAGTACTTC.

The chain combines TRBV7-3 with TRBJ2-1, with D perhaps matching TRBD1 or TRBD2 (5 bases each). V was shortened by 5 bases and J by 1 base, with 9 bases between the two germline ends. Germline-derived CDR1 and CDR2 are SGHTA and FQGTGA. This CDR3 has 14 residues. In DNA, the CDR3 is TGTGCCAGCAGCCCGGGACCATCCTACAATGAGCAGTTCTTC. It translates to CASSPGPSYNEQFF.

The gene calls are TRBV2 and TRBJ2-3; 8 bases align to TRBD1. Germline CDR1 is SNHLY and CDR2 is FYNNEI. J was trimmed by 2 bases and V by 7 bases; bases with no gene match: 8. The CDR3 is 15 residues long. The chain's CDR3 is CASTRGTGNTDTQYF. The CDR3 coding sequence is TGTGCCAGCACTCGGGGGACAGGCAACACAGATACGCAGTATTTT.

The V call is TRBV6-5, the J call TRBJ2-6, with D possibly matching TRBD2 (5 bases). The CDR3 spans 15 residues. Germline lookup yields CDR1 MNHEY and CDR2 SVGAGI. Trimming took 2 bases from V and 0 from J, leaving 5 bases between them. CDR3: CASSYGLSGANVLTF. CDR3 coding DNA: TGTGCCAGCAGTTACGGACTCTCTGGGGCCAACGTCCTGACTTTC.

The chain uses TRBV2 and TRBJ1-2, with unresolved D. Looked up from germline, CDR1 is SNHLY and CDR2 is FYNNEI. Trimming pared 8 bases from V and 2 bases from J, leaving 12 bases between. This CDR3 contains 13 residues. The CDR3 DNA reads TGTGCCAGCTCCTACAGTGGGAACTATGGCTACACCTTC. Encoded protein: CASSYSGNYGYTF.